This is a list of T cell receptor beta chains from one sample in a study of T cell changes during pregnancy in multiple sclerosis. The repertoire was sequenced with immunoSEQ multiplex PCR; TCRdb's copy has only in-frame clones and lacks some. The sample holds about 63,000 clones, 85% to 95% seen once. Sequencing used CD8+ T cells from peripheral blood mononuclear cells, obtained in the second trimester of pregnancy. The receptors derive from a female donor with multiple sclerosis, enrolled in a pregnancy study. Both conserved end residues are part of each CDR3. A D gene is named only where the DNA matches it firmly. Part of the rows lack a size; the others show once, few, many or a class for expanded clones.

clone_size	v_call	j_call	d_call	cdr3_nt	cdr3_aa
once	TRBV30	TRBJ2-3	TRBD1	TGTGCCTGGAGTGTGGGGACAGGGGGCGCCTCAGATACGCAGTATTTT	CAWSVGTGGASDTQYF
NA	TRBV11-2	TRBJ2-1	NA	TGTGCCAGCAGCTTAGCGGGAGCCCCGGAGCAGTTCTTC	CASSLAGAPEQFF
NA	TRBV27	TRBJ1-1	TRBD1	TGTGCCAGCAGTCCGGGACAGGTCGGCATGTTGACTGAAGCTTTCTTT	CASSPGQVGMLTEAFF
NA	TRBV6-5	TRBJ2-2	NA	TGTGCCAGCAGTTACTTCCACAGCGGTTCCACCGGGGAGCTGTTTTTT	CASSYFHSGSTGELFF
NA	TRBV4-2	TRBJ2-7	NA	TGTGCCAGCAGCCCGACTTCGGGGGACCACGAGCAGTACTTC	CASSPTSGDHEQYF
NA	TRBV5-4	TRBJ2-7	TRBD1	TGTGCCAGCAGCCCAGGGACAGGGGCCTACGAGCAGTACTTC	CASSPGTGAYEQYF
once	TRBV2	TRBJ2-1	NA	TGTGCCAGCAACGAACCACTAGACAATGAGCAGTTCTTC	CASNEPLDNEQFF
NA	TRBV10-2	TRBJ2-2	TRBD2	TGCGCCAGCAGCAGCCTTCTAGCGGGAGGGCCTAACGGGGAGCTGTTTTTT	CASSSLLAGGPNGELFF
NA	TRBV4-1	TRBJ2-1	TRBD2	TGCGCCAGCAGCGCGACTAGCGGTCACAATGAGCAGTTCTTC	CASSATSGHNEQFF
NA	TRBV5-4	TRBJ2-3	NA	TGTGCCAGCAGCTTGTTCCTCACAGATACGCAGTATTTT	CASSLFLTDTQYF
NA	TRBV19	TRBJ2-1	NA	TGTGCCAGTGCCCGGGCAGGGGATGAGCAGTTCTTC	CASARAGDEQFF
NA	TRBV5-8	TRBJ2-7	NA	TGTGCCAGCAGCCCGGTAGCGGACTCCTACGAGCAGTACTTC	CASSPVADSYEQYF
NA	TRBV19	TRBJ2-1	TRBD2	TGTGCCAGTAGTATAGGGCTAGCGGGGGAGCAGTTCTTC	CASSIGLAGEQFF
few	TRBV7-9	TRBJ1-5	TRBD1	TGTGCCAGCAGCTCGACAGGGGATAGCAATCAGCCCCAGCATTTT	CASSSTGDSNQPQHF
NA	TRBV5-4	TRBJ2-7	NA	TGTGCCAGCAGCTGGGGGGGACAATCTCGCGAGCAGTACTTC	CASSWGGQSREQYF
NA	TRBV11-2	TRBJ2-7	NA	TGTGCCAGCAGCTTAGAGGCGGGGCCCTCCTACGAGCAGTACTTC	CASSLEAGPSYEQYF
once	TRBV7-6	TRBJ2-1	NA	TGTGCCAGCAGCTCGGGGGGCAGGCCCTACAATGAGCAGTTCTTC	CASSSGGRPYNEQFF
NA	TRBV2	TRBJ1-2	NA	TGTGCCAGCGGGGTTAATCCCCTGACCGGGACAAGGACGTATGGCTACACCTTC	CASGVNPLTGTRTYGYTF
NA	TRBV9	TRBJ2-7	TRBD2	TGTGCCAGCAGCGTAGACCCTAGCGGGAGAGGGGGCGAGCAGTACTTC	CASSVDPSGRGGEQYF
once	TRBV5-4	TRBJ2-2	TRBD2	TGTGCCAGCAGCACCCCCCCCGGGACTAACGCCGGGGAGCTGTTTTTT	CASSTPPGTNAGELFF
NA	TRBV6-1	TRBJ2-3	TRBD2	TGTGCCAGCAGTATAACTAGCGGTAGCACAGATACGCAGTATTTT	CASSITSGSTDTQYF
NA	TRBV28	TRBJ2-7	NA	TGTGCCAGCAACATGGACAGTTACGAGCAGTACTTC	CASNMDSYEQYF
few	TRBV10-3	TRBJ2-7	NA	TGTGCCATCAGTGCAGGCTACGAGCAGTACTTC	CAISAGYEQYF
NA	TRBV19	TRBJ2-7	TRBD1	TGTGCCAGTACCCCATCAGGGGGCATCAACGAGCAGTACTTC	CASTPSGGINEQYF
NA	TRBV27	TRBJ1-1	TRBD1	TGTGCCAGCAGGGCTACGGGACAGCTTGAAGCTTTCTTT	CASRATGQLEAFF
NA	TRBV5-6	TRBJ2-3	TRBD2	TGTGCCAGCAGCTCAGGACTAGCTGGCACAGATACGCAGTATTTT	CASSSGLAGTDTQYF
NA	TRBV5-1	TRBJ2-1	NA	TGCGCCAGCAGCGCGGAGATGAGAGATGAGCAGTTCTTC	CASSAEMRDEQFF
NA	TRBV6-1	TRBJ1-2	NA	TGTGCCAGCAGCCGAAGCTCGGGCTATGGCTACACCTTC	CASSRSSGYGYTF
NA	TRBV15	TRBJ2-5	TRBD2	TGTGCCACCAGACGGGGGAGGGCCCAAGGGGAGACCCAGTACTTC	CATRRGRAQGETQYF
NA	TRBV27	TRBJ2-3	NA	TGTGCCAGCAGTTTTCAGGGCCCAGATACGCAGTATTTT	CASSFQGPDTQYF
NA	TRBV27	TRBJ2-5	TRBD2	TGTGCCAGCAGTCCCCTAGCGGGAGGACGAGAGACCCAGTACTTC	CASSPLAGGRETQYF
NA	TRBV27	TRBJ1-1	NA	TGTGCCAGCAGTTTTGGTATCAGGGGTGAAGCTTTCTTT	CASSFGIRGEAFF
few	TRBV28	TRBJ2-5	TRBD1	TGTGCCAGCAGTATTGACAGGGTGGAGACCCAGTACTTC	CASSIDRVETQYF